Presented here are 20 T cell receptor beta chains from one specimen sequenced in a study of blood T cell repertoires in COVID-19. Measured with immunoSEQ multiplex PCR; TCRdb has only the in-frame clones, and not every one. This sample has under 300,000 clones, with around 86% found just once. The sample taken for sequencing was peripheral blood. These receptors were collected from a woman aged 55-75 years with active or convalescent COVID-19.

Comments on this clone: Additional DNA sequences in this sample encode the identical CDR3. The chain uses TRBV9 and TRBJ1-1; D might be TRBD1 (5 bases). The V gene's germline CDR1 is SGDLS and CDR2 YYNGEE. CDR3 length: 14 amino acids. Between the trimmed V and J ends, which lost 0 bases and 1 base, there was a span of 7 bases. The CDR3, as DNA: TGTGCCAGCAGCGTAGTGGGGGGGAACACTGAAGCTTTCTTT. It yields the protein CASSVVGGNTEAFF.

The V call is TRBV19, the J call TRBJ1-1; 10 nucleotides match TRBD1. Germline V gene sequence: CDR1 LNHDA, CDR2 SQIVND (reference sequence). The CDR3 sequence is 14 residues long. The V gene end was trimmed by 4 bases and the J gene end by 2 bases; junction bases not matched to a gene: 1. The CDR3 DNA is TGTGCCAGTAGTAGACAGGGGGCAAACACTGAAGCTTTCTTT. It is translated as CASSRQGANTEAFF. The complete variable domain, with remaining parts taken from reference TRBV19 and TRBJ1-1, reads DGGITQSPKYLFRKEGQNVTLSCEQNLNHDAMYWYRQDPGQGLRLIYYSQIVNDFQKGDIAEGYSVSREKKESFPLTVTSAQKNPTAFYLCASSRQGANTEAFFGQGTRLTVV.

The table lists this clone with a few counts. This CDR3 is also generated by other DNA sequences in the sample. The chain employs TRBV10-3 and TRBJ1-3; D remains unclear. V was cut by 5 bases and J by 4 bases, with 3 bases left in between. Germline V gives CDR1 ENHRY, CDR2 SYGVKD. The CDR3 sequence is 11 residues long. The CDR3 coding sequence is TGTGCCATCAGTTTAGGAAACACCATATATTTT. Amino acids: CAISLGNTIYF.

The genes are TRBV25-1 and TRBJ1-2; unclear D gene. Trimming took off 2 bases at V and 7 bases at J, with 11 bases between the two ends. This CDR3 has 13 amino acids. Germline assignment: CDR1 MGHDK and CDR2 SYGVNS. CDR3 residues: CASSESLGGGYTF. The CDR3 coding sequence is TGTGCCAGCAGTGAAAGTCTGGGAGGTGGCTACACCTTC.

This clone showed up just once. This chain joins TRBV7-2 and TRBJ1-2, with D tentatively TRBD1 (5 bases). V gave up 1 base and J gave up 2 bases, with 11 bases separating them. Germline CDR1 reads SGHTA; CDR2 reads FQGNSA. CDR3 length: 15 residues. Here the CDR3 reads CASSLDPGENYGYTF. Written as DNA, the CDR3 is TGTGCCAGCAGCTTAGACCCGGGGGAAAACTATGGCTACACCTTC.

The chain is built from TRBV27 and TRBJ2-1; tentatively, D is TRBD2 (6 bases). Germline V gene lookup returns CDR1 MNHEY and CDR2 SMNVEV (reference sequence). Trimming removed 4 bases from V and 6 bases from J, with 16 bases in between. The CDR3 has 15 residues. The CDR3 protein is CASSSPPLAINEQFF. DNA of the CDR3: TGTGCCAGCAGTTCCCCCCCCCTAGCGATCAATGAGCAGTTCTTC.

V and J are TRBV5-1 and TRBJ2-7; TRBD1 is a possible D gene (5 bases). V lost 0 bases and J 1 base, leaving 8 bases between the germline ends. The CDR3 runs 14 residues. Germline assignment: CDR1 SGHRS and CDR2 YFSETQ. CDR3 DNA: TGCGCCAGCAGCTTGGACAGGAATTCCTACGAGCAGTACTTC. Protein sequence: CASSLDRNSYEQYF.

The J gene is TRBJ2-2, the V gene TRBV2; D remains ambiguous. There are 13 residues in the CDR3. V was clipped by 6 bases and J by 7 bases, with 12 bases between them. Per the germline V gene, CDR1 is SNHLY and CDR2 is FYNNEI. The CDR3 is CASRVDGGGELFF. Written as DNA, the CDR3 is TGTGCCAGCAGAGTTGACGGCGGCGGGGAGCTGTTTTTT.

A single count supports this clone. The chain couples TRBV2 to TRBJ1-5, with D perhaps TRBD1 (5 bases). V dropped 10 bases and J dropped 7 bases, with 20 bases sitting between them. The CDR3 totals 14 residues. The V gene's germline CDR1 is SNHLY and CDR2 FYNNEI. Written as DNA, the CDR3 is TGTGCCATTACGATCGACAGTTCTTTCCAGCCCCAGCATTTT. It specifies CAITIDSSFQPQHF.

This clone was seen just once. The chain is built from TRBV7-2 and TRBJ1-1, with D perhaps TRBD1 (5 bases). Trimming shortened V by 2 bases and J by 1 base, and 11 bases separated the two germline ends. There are 15 residues in the CDR3. Germline CDR1 reads SGHTA; CDR2 reads FQGNSA. The CDR3 bases are TGTGCCAGCAGCTTAACTCCAGGGCAGAACACTGAAGCTTTCTTT. The encoded protein is CASSLTPGQNTEAFF. Full variable domain (missing parts from reference TRBV7-2 and TRBJ1-1): GAGVSQSPSNKVTEKGKDVELRCDPISGHTALYWYRQSLGQGLEFLIYFQGNSAPDKSGLPSDRFSAERTGGSVSTLTIQRTQQEDSAVYLCASSLTPGQNTEAFFGQGTRLTVV.

The chain combines TRBV6-5 with TRBJ1-5; 7 bases are shared with TRBD1. The CDR3 has 13 amino acids. Germline V lookup: CDR1 MNHEY, CDR2 SVGAGI. Unmatched junction bases numbered 3, after V lost 6 bases and J lost 4 bases. DNA of the CDR3: TGTGCCAGCAGCGCAGGGGGTAATCAGCCCCAGCATTTT. Encoded protein: CASSAGGNQPQHF.

The chain is built from TRBV5-6 and TRBJ2-7; D gene ambiguous. CDR1 SGHDT and CDR2 YYEEEE come from the germline V gene. V lost 0 bases and J lost 6, with 16 bases in between. The CDR3 loop spans 15 amino acids. The CDR3 here is CASSLAGRPLPEQYF. The CDR3 nucleotides read TGTGCCAGCAGCTTGGCCGGCAGGCCTCTTCCCGAGCAGTACTTC.

This clone was seen more than once but under ten times. CDR3 amino acids: CASSFAGGGEKLFF. CDR3 nucleotide sequence: TGCGCCAGCAGCTTCGCAGGTGGAGGTGAAAAACTGTTTTTT. The rearrangement joins TRBV5-1 to TRBJ1-4; D not resolved. Trimming took 2 bases from V and 7 from J, leaving 12 bases between them. The CDR3 length is 14 residues. Germline V gives CDR1 SGHRS, CDR2 YFSETQ.

The V gene is TRBV5-1, the J gene TRBJ1-1; D ambiguous. V lost 0 bases and J lost 6, with 9 bases in between. The CDR3 runs to 13 residues. Germline CDR1 is SGHRS and CDR2 is YFSETQ. In DNA, the CDR3 is TGCGCCAGCAGCTTGGATAGTTCTCCTGAAGCTTTCTTT. Translated, it gives CASSLDSSPEAFF. The variable domain in full, with the rest retrieved from reference TRBV5-1 and TRBJ1-1, is KAGVTQTPRYLIKTRGQQVTLSCSPISGHRSVSWYQQTPGQGLQFLFEYFSETQRNKGNFPGRFSGRQFSNSRSEMNVSTLELGDSALYLCASSLDSSPEAFFGQGTRLTVV.

The V gene is TRBV6-5, the J gene TRBJ2-7; 10 positions agree with TRBD2. J was trimmed by 0 bases and V by 7 bases; bases with no gene match: 6. CDR1 MNHEY and CDR2 SVGAGI come from the germline V gene. The CDR3 has 15 residues. The CDR3 reads CASTSSGGASYEQYF. DNA for the CDR3: TGTGCCAGCACCTCTAGCGGGGGAGCCTCCTACGAGCAGTACTTC.

J is TRBJ2-3 and V is TRBV5-8; perhaps TRBD2 as D (6 bases). This CDR3 comprises 16 residues. CDR1 is SGHTS, CDR2 YDEGEE, per germline. V was clipped by 3 bases and J by 2 bases, with 16 bases between them. CDR3 loop: CASSSLVADNTDTQYF. CDR3 DNA: TGTGCCAGCAGCTCCCTTGTAGCGGACAACACAGATACGCAGTATTTT.

This clone has only a few counts. The chain carries TRBV5-6 and TRBJ2-7, with 13 bases fitting TRBD2. CDR1 and CDR2 from the germline V gene are SGHDT and YYEEEE. The CDR3 spans 14 residues. Unmatched junction bases numbered 5, after V lost 4 bases and J lost 7 bases. The CDR3 protein is CASSHGTSGAEQYF. The CDR3 DNA reads TGTGCCAGCAGCCATGGGACTAGCGGGGCGGAGCAGTACTTC. The full variable domain, with the rest looked up from reference TRBV5-6 and TRBJ2-7, is DAGVTQSPTHLIKTRGQQVTLRCSPKSGHDTVSWYQQALGQGPQFIFQYYEEEERQRGNFPDRFSGHQFPNYSSELNVNALLLGDSALYLCASSHGTSGAEQYFGPGTRLTVT.

This sequence joins TRBV10-3 and TRBJ2-1; 12 nucleotides agree with TRBD2. Germline-derived CDR1 and CDR2 are ENHRY and SYGVKD. The length of the CDR3 is 15 residues. V lost 3 bases, J lost 9 bases, and 6 bases stayed unmatched. The CDR3 DNA follows: TGTGCCATCAGTGAACTAGCGGGGGGTAGAGCTGAGCAGTTCTTC. Amino acids: CAISELAGGRAEQFF.

In its sample, this clone was seen once. J is TRBJ2-1 and V is TRBV7-9; the D gene is possibly TRBD1 (5 bases). Trimming stripped 9 bases from V and 0 bases from J, with 15 bases between. This CDR3 is built from 15 residues. Germline V gene data show CDR1 as SEHNR and CDR2 as FQNEAQ (reference sequence). The CDR3 DNA follows: TGTGCCAGTAAGCCCTGGGGCAGCTCCTACAATGAGCAGTTCTTC. This codes for CASKPWGSSYNEQFF.

This sequence joins TRBV3-1 (or the pseudogene TRBV3-2) and TRBJ1-1; no firm D call. Germline CDR1 and CDR2: LGHDT and YNNKEL (reference sequence). V lost 1 base to trimming and J lost 5 bases, with 20 bases between them. CDR3 size: 17 residues. CDR3 sequence reads: CASSQAGEGGGITEAFF. The CDR3 coding sequence is TGTGCCAGCAGCCAAGCCGGGGAGGGTGGCGGGATTACTGAAGCTTTCTTT.